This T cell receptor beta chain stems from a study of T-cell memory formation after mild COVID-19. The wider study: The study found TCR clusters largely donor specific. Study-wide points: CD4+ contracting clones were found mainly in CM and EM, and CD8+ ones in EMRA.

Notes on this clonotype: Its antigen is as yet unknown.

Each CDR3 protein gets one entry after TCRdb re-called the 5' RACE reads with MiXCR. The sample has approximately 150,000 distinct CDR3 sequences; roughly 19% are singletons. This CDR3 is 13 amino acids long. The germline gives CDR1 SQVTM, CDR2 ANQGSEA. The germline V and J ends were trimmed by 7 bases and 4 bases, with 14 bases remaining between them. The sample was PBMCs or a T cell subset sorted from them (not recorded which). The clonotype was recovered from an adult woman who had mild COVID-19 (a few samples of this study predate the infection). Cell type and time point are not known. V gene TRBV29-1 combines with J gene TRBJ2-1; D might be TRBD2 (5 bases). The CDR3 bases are TGCAGCGCCCCAAGGGAGCAGTACAATGAGCAGTTCTTC. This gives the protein CSAPREQYNEQFF.